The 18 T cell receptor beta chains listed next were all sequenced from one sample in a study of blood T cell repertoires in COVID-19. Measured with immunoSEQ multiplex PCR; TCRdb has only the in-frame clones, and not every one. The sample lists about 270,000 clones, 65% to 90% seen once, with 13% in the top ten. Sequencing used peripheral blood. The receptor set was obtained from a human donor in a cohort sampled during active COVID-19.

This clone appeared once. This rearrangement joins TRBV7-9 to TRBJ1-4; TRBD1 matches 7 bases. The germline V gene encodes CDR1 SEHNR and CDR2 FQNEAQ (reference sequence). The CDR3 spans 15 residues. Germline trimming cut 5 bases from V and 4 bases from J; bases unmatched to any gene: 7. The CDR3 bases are TGTGCCAGCAGCCCATGGGACAGCAGTAATGAAAAACTGTTTTTT. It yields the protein CASSPWDSSNEKLFF.

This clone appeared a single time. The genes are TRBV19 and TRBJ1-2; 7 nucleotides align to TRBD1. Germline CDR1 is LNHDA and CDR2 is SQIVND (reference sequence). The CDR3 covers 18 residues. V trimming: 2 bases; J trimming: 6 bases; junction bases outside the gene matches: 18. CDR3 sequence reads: CASSITPGRQGGYDGYTF. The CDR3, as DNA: TGTGCCAGTAGTATAACCCCCGGACGGCAAGGGGGCTACGATGGCTACACCTTC.

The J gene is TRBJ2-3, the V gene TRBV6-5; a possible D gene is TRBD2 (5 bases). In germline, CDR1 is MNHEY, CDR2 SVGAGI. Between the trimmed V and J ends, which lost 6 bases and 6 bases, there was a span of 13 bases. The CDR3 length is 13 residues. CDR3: CASRRTARDTQYF. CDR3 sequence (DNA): TGTGCCAGCAGGAGGACTGCCCGCGATACGCAGTATTTT.

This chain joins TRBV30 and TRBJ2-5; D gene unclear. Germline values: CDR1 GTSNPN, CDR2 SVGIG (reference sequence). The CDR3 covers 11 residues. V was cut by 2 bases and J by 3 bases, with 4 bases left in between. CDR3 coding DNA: TGTGCCTGGAGTCTTAAAGAGACCCAGTACTTC. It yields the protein CAWSLKETQYF.

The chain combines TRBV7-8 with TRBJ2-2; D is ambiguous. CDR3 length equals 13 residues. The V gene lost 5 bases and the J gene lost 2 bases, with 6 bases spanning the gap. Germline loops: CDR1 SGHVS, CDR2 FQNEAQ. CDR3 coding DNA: TGTGCCAGCAGCCCCTATAACACCGGGGAGCTGTTTTTT. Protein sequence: CASSPYNTGELFF.

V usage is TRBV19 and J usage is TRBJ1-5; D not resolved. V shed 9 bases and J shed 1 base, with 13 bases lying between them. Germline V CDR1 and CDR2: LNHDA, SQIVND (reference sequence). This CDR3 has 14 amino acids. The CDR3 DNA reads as TGTGCCAGCACAACCGGGGAGAGCAATCAGCCCCAGCATTTT. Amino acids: CASTTGESNQPQHF.

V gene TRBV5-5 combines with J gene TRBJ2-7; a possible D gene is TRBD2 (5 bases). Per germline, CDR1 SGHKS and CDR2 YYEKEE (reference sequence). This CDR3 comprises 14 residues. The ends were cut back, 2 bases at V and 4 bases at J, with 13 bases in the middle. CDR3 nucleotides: TGTGCCAGCAGCTTCCCAGGACTCCAGTACGAGCAGTACTTC. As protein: CASSFPGLQYEQYF. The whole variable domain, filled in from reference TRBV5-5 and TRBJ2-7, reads DAGVTQSPTHLIKTRGQQVTLRCSPISGHKSVSWYQQVLGQGPQFIFQYYEKEERGRGNFPDRFSARQFPNYSSELNVNALLLGDSALYLCASSFPGLQYEQYFGPGTRLTVT.

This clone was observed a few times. The CDR3 loop is CASSDGQPFEAQHF. The CDR3 region has the DNA TGTGCCAGCAGCGACGGACAGCCCTTTGAGGCCCAGCATTTT. This chain connects TRBV6-5 to TRBJ1-5, with D tentatively TRBD1 (6 bases). The V end was cut by 6 bases, the J end by 11 bases, with 20 bases between. This CDR3 is built from 14 residues. The germline V gene has CDR1 MNHEY and CDR2 SVGAGI.

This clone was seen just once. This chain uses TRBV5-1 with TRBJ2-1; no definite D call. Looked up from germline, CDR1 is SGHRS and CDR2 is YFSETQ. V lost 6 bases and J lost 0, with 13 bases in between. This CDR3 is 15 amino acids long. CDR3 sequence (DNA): TGCGCCAGCACCGAGACATTGAGCTCCTACAATGAGCAGTTCTTC. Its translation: CASTETLSSYNEQFF.

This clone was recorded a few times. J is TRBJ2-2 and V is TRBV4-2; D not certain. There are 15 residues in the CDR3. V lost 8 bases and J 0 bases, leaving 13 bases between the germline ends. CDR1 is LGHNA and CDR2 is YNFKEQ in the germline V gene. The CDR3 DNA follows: TGTGCCAGCTGTGACCGACAACCGAACACCGGGGAGCTGTTTTTT. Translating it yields CASCDRQPNTGELFF.

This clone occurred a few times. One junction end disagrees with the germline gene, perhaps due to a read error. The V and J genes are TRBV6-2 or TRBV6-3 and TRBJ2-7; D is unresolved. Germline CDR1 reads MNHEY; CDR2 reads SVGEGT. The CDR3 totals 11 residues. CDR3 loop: CASSFSDRPSF. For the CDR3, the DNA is TGTGCCAGCAGTTTCTCCGATAGGCCTAGCTTC.

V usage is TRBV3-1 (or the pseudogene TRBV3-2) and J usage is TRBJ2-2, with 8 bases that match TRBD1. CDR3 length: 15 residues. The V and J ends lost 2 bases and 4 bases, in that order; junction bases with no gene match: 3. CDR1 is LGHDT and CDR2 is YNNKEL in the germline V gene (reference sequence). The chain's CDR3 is CASSQTGGSTGELFF. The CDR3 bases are TGTGCCAGCAGCCAAACAGGGGGTAGCACCGGGGAGCTGTTTTTT.

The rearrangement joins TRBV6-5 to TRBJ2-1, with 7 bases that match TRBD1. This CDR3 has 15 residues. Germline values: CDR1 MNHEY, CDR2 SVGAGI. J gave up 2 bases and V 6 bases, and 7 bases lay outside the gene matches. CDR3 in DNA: TGTGCCAGCAGCCCAAAACAGGGGACCTACAATGAGCAGTTCTTC. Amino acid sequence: CASSPKQGTYNEQFF.

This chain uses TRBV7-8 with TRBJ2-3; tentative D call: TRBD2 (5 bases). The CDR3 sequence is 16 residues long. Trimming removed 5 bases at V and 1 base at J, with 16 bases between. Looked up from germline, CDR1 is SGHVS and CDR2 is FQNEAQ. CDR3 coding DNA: TGTGCCAGCAGCCCTAGGGCTAGCAAGGGCACAGATACGCAGTATTTT. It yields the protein CASSPRASKGTDTQYF.

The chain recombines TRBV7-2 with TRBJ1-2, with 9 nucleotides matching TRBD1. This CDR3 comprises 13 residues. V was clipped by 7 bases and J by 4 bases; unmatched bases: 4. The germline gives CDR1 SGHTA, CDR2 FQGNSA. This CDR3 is CASNTGGAYGYTF. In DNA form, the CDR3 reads TGTGCCAGCAACACAGGGGGCGCCTATGGCTACACCTTC. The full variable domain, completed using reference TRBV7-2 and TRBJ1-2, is GAGVSQSPSNKVTEKGKDVELRCDPISGHTALYWYRQSLGQGLEFLIYFQGNSAPDKSGLPSDRFSAERTGGSVSTLTIQRTQQEDSAVYLCASNTGGAYGYTFGSGTRLTVV.

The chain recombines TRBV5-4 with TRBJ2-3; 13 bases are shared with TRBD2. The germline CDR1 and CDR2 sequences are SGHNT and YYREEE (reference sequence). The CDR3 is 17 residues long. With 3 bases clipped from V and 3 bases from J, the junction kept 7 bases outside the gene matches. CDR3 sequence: CASSSSGLAGLTDTQYF. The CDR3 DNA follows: TGTGCCAGCAGCTCCTCGGGACTAGCGGGATTAACAGATACGCAGTATTTT.

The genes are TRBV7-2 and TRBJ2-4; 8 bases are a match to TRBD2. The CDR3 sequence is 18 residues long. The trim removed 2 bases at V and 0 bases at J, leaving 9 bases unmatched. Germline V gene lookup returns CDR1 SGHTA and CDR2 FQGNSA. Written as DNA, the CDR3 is TGTGCCAGCAGCTTACCAGCGGGAGTATCCGTAGCCAAAAACATTCAGTACTTC. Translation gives CASSLPAGVSVAKNIQYF.

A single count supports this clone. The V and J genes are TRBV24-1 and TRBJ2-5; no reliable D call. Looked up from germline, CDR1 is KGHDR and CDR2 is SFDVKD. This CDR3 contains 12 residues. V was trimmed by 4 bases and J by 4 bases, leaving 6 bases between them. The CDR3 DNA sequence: TGTGCCACCAGTGACCCCGGAGAGACCCAGTACTTC. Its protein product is CATSDPGETQYF.